Listed below are T cell receptor beta chains from one sample, sequenced in a study of siplizumab effects on memory and regulatory T cells. Produced via immunoSEQ multiplex PCR; TCRdb's table is partial and in-frame only. The sample includes approximately 98,000 clones, 85% to 95% seen only once; the top ten take approximately 1.4%. The sample was non-Treg CD4+ T cells sorted from blood. These receptor sequences come from a human donor in good health. Both conserved end residues are trimmed from each CDR3.

V gene | CDR3 protein
TRBV11-1 | ASSPPGRGDTEAF
TRBV28 | ASGKLAAFQETQY
TRBV5-1 | ASRPTGTANTGELF
TRBV19 | ASSGWNQPQH
TRBV7-8 | ASSSWDGTYNEQF
TRBV5-5 | ASSLGSGHATNEKLF
TRBV13 | ASSLEGIQY
TRBV30 | AWSVRRQVEGYT
TRBV28 | ASSRDRGQETQY
TRBV20-1 | SASYGYT
TRBV7-8 | ASSLTQGSGELF
TRBV6-1 | AIWDNYGYT
TRBV5-1 | ASTPGGLAGKEQF
TRBV30 | AWRKGGRVSGANVLT
TRBV6-5 | ASSPFSGGTYEQY
TRBV5-4 | ASSLDSGRVYEQY
TRBV10-2 | ASRISGDDEQF
TRBV5-1 | ASSPKPGLAVQETQY
TRBV7-2 | ASSLLGAGGPGGSYEQY
TRBV11-2 | ASSVAGSRNSGANVLT
TRBV6-1 | ASSVIMEGWAGNTIY
TRBV10-3 | AISESNWDGETQY
TRBV5-6 | ASSLVPTSLMNEQF
TRBV27 | ASSRRGTDPSNYGYT
TRBV11-2 | ASSLGGKRIDEQF
TRBV5-1 | ASSLGYRGNEQY
TRBV5-1 | ASSTRTATNEKLF